The clone carrying this T cell receptor beta chain was found a few times. Documented time point: patch test 1, 2 weeks after DPC sensitization. Treatment here: therapeutic diphenylcyclopropenone sensitization with weekly scalp DPC. This entry is derived from a study of human T cells and chemical hapten exposure. TCRdb re-derived calls from the RACE reads in MiXCR, one entry per CDR3 protein. The sample shows some 400,000 distinct CDR3 sequences, 4% to 5.5% of them seen only once. CDR1 and CDR2 (germline): MDHEN, SYDVKM. The CDR3 runs 14 residues. Trimming removed 6 bases from V and 0 bases from J; junction bases left unmatched: 5.

This TCR derives from a woman in her fifties or sixties with alopecia areata. Some clones in this sample may be carry-over from other donors' samples. The sample in question was whole blood, obtained in connection with sensitization to the hapten diphenylcyclopropenone (DPC). V usage is TRBV28 and J usage is TRBJ2-7, with TRBD1 matching over 7 bases. DNA of the CDR3: TGTGCCAGCAGCAAAGGGACAGTCTCCTACGAGCAGTACTTC. It specifies CASSKGTVSYEQYF.